The 17 T cell receptor beta chains reported below all come from one sample, sequenced in a study of T-cell memory formation after mild COVID-19. Each CDR3 protein gets one entry after TCRdb re-called the 5' RACE reads with MiXCR. The top ten clones hold 28% of a sample with 85,000 to 130,000 distinct CDR3 sequences, 15% to 20% of them seen once. The sequencing input was PBMCs or a T cell subset sorted from them (not recorded which). All receptors derive from an adult woman who had mild COVID-19 (a few samples of this study predate the infection). Cell type and time point are not known.

Only a few counts were recorded for this clonotype. The chain couples TRBV13 to TRBJ1-1, with no clear D. Germline CDR1 and CDR2: PRHDT and FYEKMQ (reference sequence). The V end lost 1 base, the J end lost 1 base, and 7 bases lay between the germline ends. The CDR3 is 14 amino acids. The CDR3 loop is CASSLDGPNTEAFF. In DNA, the CDR3 is TGTGCCAGCAGCTTAGATGGACCGAACACTGAAGCTTTCTTT.

This clonotype has more than one count but fewer than ten. The chain employs TRBV9 and TRBJ2-7, with D maybe TRBD1 (5 bases). This CDR3 contains 14 residues. The germline V gene encodes CDR1 SGDLS and CDR2 YYNGEE. Trimming removed 0 bases from V and 3 bases from J, with 10 bases in between. The CDR3 nucleotides read TGTGCCAGCAGCGTAGGGACAAGCAACTACGAGCAGTACTTC. It specifies CASSVGTSNYEQYF.

This clonotype was counted a few times. The chain uses TRBV29-1 and TRBJ2-3; TRBD2 matches 10 bases. The CDR3 spans 16 residues. Germline V gene data show CDR1 as SQVTM and CDR2 as ANQGSEA. With 1 base clipped from V and 3 bases from J, the junction kept 7 bases outside the gene matches. CDR3 sequence: CSVEGALAGVTDTQYF. In DNA, the CDR3 is TGCAGCGTTGAAGGGGCTCTAGCGGGAGTAACAGATACGCAGTATTTT.

This clonotype was found once. The chain combines TRBV7-9 with TRBJ2-7; 7 bases agree with TRBD2. The CDR3 totals 17 residues. Germline CDR1 reads SEHNR; CDR2 reads FQNEAQ (reference sequence). The junction had 12 bases not matched to a gene; V was cut back by 4 bases and J by 0 bases. The chain's CDR3 is CASSSGGGPTPSYEQYF. CDR3 bases: TGTGCCAGCAGCTCTGGGGGAGGGCCAACGCCCTCCTACGAGCAGTACTTC.

This clonotype was counted a few times. The chain links TRBV2 to TRBJ2-5; 12 bases line up with TRBD2. Per germline, CDR1 SNHLY and CDR2 FYNNEI. The CDR3 runs 16 residues. The J segment lost 7 bases and the V segment lost 1 base, leaving 7 bases of the junction unmatched. CDR3 protein: CASSEGGLAGYGTQYF. Written as DNA, the CDR3 is TGTGCCAGCAGTGAAGGAGGACTAGCGGGATATGGGACCCAGTACTTC.

V and J are TRBV29-1 and TRBJ2-3, with 7 bases matching TRBD2. With 4 bases clipped from V and 3 bases from J, the junction kept 13 bases outside the gene matches. There are 16 residues in the CDR3. Germline V gene data show CDR1 as SQVTM and CDR2 as ANQGSEA. CDR3 nucleotides: TGCAGCGTTGCGGGAAAACAGCGGGACTTTACAGATACGCAGTATTTT. Its protein is CSVAGKQRDFTDTQYF.

This clonotype was counted ten times or more. The CDR3 loop is CASSPAQGDWSEPQHF. DNA of the CDR3: TGCGCCAGCAGCCCGGCCCAGGGGGACTGGTCGGAGCCCCAGCATTTT. This chain links TRBV4-1 with TRBJ1-5, with 7 nucleotides matching TRBD1. Germline values: CDR1 MGHRA, CDR2 YSYEKL. The CDR3 length is 16 residues. V lost 4 bases and J lost 8; bases outside the gene matches: 14.

This clonotype was found a few times. This sequence joins TRBV7-9 and TRBJ2-1, with 9 bases identical to TRBD2. The germline V gene encodes CDR1 SEHNR and CDR2 FQNEAQ (reference sequence). The CDR3 contains 16 residues. V dropped 0 bases and J dropped 7; count of bases not matched to a gene: 7. CDR3 coding DNA: TGTGCCAGCAGCTTAGCGCTGGCTAGCGGGATGAATGAGCAGTTCTTC. This codes for CASSLALASGMNEQFF. Combining the CDR3 with reference TRBV7-9 and TRBJ2-1 gives the whole variable domain DTGVSQNPRHKITKRGQNVTFRCDPISEHNRLYWYRQTLGQGPEFLTYFQNEAQLEKSRLLSDRFSAERPKGSFSTLEIQRTEQGDSAMYLCASSLALASGMNEQFFGPGTRLTVL.

The sample holds a few counts of this clonotype. The rearrangement links TRBV7-9 to TRBJ2-4, with D tentatively TRBD1 or TRBD2 (5 bases each). This CDR3 is built from 15 residues. CDR1 SEHNR and CDR2 FQNEAQ come from the germline V gene (reference sequence). Trimming took off 1 base at V and 7 bases at J, with 14 bases between the two ends. The CDR3 protein is CASSLGLGRENIQYF. The CDR3 coding sequence is TGTGCCAGCAGCTTAGGATTAGGCAGGGAGAACATTCAGTACTTC. Complete variable domain (other parts from reference TRBV7-9 and TRBJ2-4): DTGVSQNPRHKITKRGQNVTFRCDPISEHNRLYWYRQTLGQGPEFLTYFQNEAQLEKSRLLSDRFSAERPKGSFSTLEIQRTEQGDSAMYLCASSLGLGRENIQYFGAGTRLSVL.

The sample holds a few counts of this clonotype. V gene TRBV5-1 combines with J gene TRBJ1-2, with unresolved D. CDR1 and CDR2 from the germline V gene are SGHRS and YFSETQ. V gave up 2 bases and J gave up 5 bases, with 10 bases separating them. This CDR3 region has 13 residues. The CDR3 loop reads CASSFEGSYGYTF. In DNA, the CDR3 is TGCGCCAGCAGCTTTGAAGGGTCTTATGGCTACACCTTC.

The genes are TRBV7-2 and TRBJ2-4; perhaps TRBD2 as D (6 bases). The V gene lost 1 base and the J gene lost 1 base, with 11 bases spanning the gap. This CDR3 has 16 amino acids. CDR1 is SGHTA, CDR2 FQGNSA, per germline. DNA for the CDR3: TGTGCCAGCAGCTTAGATTTAGGAGGGGCCAAAAACATTCAGTACTTC. Amino acid sequence: CASSLDLGGAKNIQYF.

This clonotype has only a few counts. The rearrangement links TRBV7-6 to TRBJ2-3; 8 bases are shared with TRBD2. CDR1 SGHVS and CDR2 FNYEAQ come from the germline V gene. The V segment lost 6 bases and the J segment 2 bases; nucleotides outside the gene matches: 7. This CDR3 region has 15 residues. This chain's CDR3 is CASRERSGTTDTQYF. CDR3 in DNA: TGTGCCAGCAGGGAGCGTAGCGGGACCACAGATACGCAGTATTTT.

The V call is TRBV24-1, the J call TRBJ2-3; 10 nucleotides line up with TRBD2. Germline CDR1 KGHDR, CDR2 SFDVKD. The CDR3 has 17 residues. Trimming at V came to 1 base and at J to 5 bases, leaving 8 bases not matched to a gene. CDR3 nucleotide sequence: TGTGCCACCAGTGATTTACCCAGCGGGGGGGCCGAAGATACGCAGTATTTT. Translating gives CATSDLPSGGAEDTQYF.

The chain links TRBV9 to TRBJ1-2; 10 bases agree with TRBD1. This CDR3 has 15 residues. V trimming: 5 bases; J trimming: 5 bases; junction bases outside the gene matches: 9. In germline, CDR1 is SGDLS, CDR2 YYNGEE. CDR3 in amino acids: CASRQGTGVWYGYTF. The CDR3 DNA reads as TGTGCCAGCAGACAAGGGACAGGGGTTTGGTATGGCTACACCTTC.

The chain has TRBV5-1 and TRBJ2-1, with D possibly TRBD2 on 6 matching bases. CDR3 length equals 16 residues. Trimming pared 3 bases from V and 6 bases from J, leaving 19 bases between. Germline V gives CDR1 SGHRS, CDR2 YFSETQ. CDR3 DNA: TGCGCCAGCAGCTGGGACTCCCGCCACGGGCTCAATGAGCAGTTCTTC. Amino acid sequence: CASSWDSRHGLNEQFF. Together with reference TRBV5-1 and TRBJ2-1, the CDR3 gives the full variable domain: KAGVTQTPRYLIKTRGQQVTLSCSPISGHRSVSWYQQTPGQGLQFLFEYFSETQRNKGNFPGRFSGRQFSNSRSEMNVSTLELGDSALYLCASSWDSRHGLNEQFFGPGTRLTVL.

There are a few counts of this clonotype. This chain uses TRBV24-1 with TRBJ2-5; the D is unclear. Trimming removed 2 bases at V and 0 bases at J, with 12 bases between. Germline CDR1 and CDR2: KGHDR and SFDVKD. The CDR3 loop spans 16 amino acids. CDR3: CATSDSDDGYQETQYF. CDR3 DNA sequence: TGTGCCACCAGTGATTCGGACGATGGTTACCAAGAGACCCAGTACTTC.

This clonotype was observed a few times. The chain couples TRBV4-3 to TRBJ2-3; 11 bases line up with TRBD2. J gave up 5 bases and V 1 base, and 5 bases lay outside the gene matches. This CDR3 contains 16 residues. Germline CDR1 LGHNA, CDR2 YSLEER. The CDR3 DNA is TGCGCCAGCAGCCAAGGACTAGCGGGGTTGGGAGATACGCAGTATTTT. The encoded protein is CASSQGLAGLGDTQYF.